This T cell receptor beta chain was sequenced for a study of early T cells in non-severe SARS-CoV-2 infection. Study-wide results and limits: Matching results from VDJdb favored anti-spike CD8 responses, leaving private and CD4 specificities undetected.

Per germline, CDR1 LGHNA and CDR2 YSLEER. The CDR3 covers 13 residues. V was trimmed by 2 bases and J by 9 bases, leaving 8 bases between them. Researchers attached unique molecular identifiers to individual cDNA molecules. Each CDR3 protein is one row after TCRdb ran MiXCR on the 5' RACE reads. The profile shows about 70,000 distinct CDR3 sequences, roughly 12% of them singletons. For this clonotype: The antigen is not known.

Sequencing used whole blood, obtained at baseline. V is TRBV4-3 and J is TRBJ1-6; TRBD1 is a possible D gene (5 bases). The origin of this receptor is an adult who was a healthcare worker with PCR-confirmed SARS-CoV-2 infection or an uninfected control (not recorded which). The donor label of this sample is uncertain. CDR3 coding DNA: TGCGCCAGCAGCCAACCAAGGGGTTCACCCCTCCACTTT. Its protein is CASSQPRGSPLHF.